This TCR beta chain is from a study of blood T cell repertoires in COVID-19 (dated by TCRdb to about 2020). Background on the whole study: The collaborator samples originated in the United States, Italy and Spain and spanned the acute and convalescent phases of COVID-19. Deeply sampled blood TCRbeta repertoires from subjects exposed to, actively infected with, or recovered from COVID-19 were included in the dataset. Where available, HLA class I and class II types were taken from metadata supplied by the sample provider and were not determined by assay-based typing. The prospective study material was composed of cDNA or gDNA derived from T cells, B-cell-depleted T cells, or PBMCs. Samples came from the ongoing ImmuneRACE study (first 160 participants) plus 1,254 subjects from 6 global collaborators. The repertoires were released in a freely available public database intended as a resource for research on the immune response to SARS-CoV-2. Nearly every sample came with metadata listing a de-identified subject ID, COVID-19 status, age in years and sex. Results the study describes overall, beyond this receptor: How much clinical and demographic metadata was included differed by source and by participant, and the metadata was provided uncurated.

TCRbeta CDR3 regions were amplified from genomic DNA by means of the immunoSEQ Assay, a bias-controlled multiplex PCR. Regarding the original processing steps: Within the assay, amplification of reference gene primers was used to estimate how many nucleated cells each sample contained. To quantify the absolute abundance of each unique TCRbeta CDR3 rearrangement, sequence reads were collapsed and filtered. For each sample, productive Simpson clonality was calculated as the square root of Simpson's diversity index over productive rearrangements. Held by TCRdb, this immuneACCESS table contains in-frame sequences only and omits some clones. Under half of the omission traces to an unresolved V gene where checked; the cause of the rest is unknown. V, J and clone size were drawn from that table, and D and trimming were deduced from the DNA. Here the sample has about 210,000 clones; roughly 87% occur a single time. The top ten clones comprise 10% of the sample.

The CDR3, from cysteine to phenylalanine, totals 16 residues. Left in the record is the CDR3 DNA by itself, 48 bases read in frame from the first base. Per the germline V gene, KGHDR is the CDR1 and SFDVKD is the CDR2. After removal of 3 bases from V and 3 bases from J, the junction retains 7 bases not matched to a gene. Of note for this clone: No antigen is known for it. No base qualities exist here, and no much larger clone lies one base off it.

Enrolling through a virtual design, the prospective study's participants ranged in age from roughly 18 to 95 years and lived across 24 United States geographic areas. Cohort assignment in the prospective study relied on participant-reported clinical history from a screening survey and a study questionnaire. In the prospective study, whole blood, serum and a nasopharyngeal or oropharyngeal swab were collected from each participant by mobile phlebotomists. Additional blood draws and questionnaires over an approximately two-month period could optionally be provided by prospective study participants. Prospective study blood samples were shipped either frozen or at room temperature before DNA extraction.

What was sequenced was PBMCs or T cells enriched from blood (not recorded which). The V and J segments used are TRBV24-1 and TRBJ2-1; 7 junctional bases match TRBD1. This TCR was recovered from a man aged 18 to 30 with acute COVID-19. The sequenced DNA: TGTGCCACCAGTGATCCCCGACAGGGAAGCTACAATGAGCAGTTCTTC. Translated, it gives CATSDPRQGSYNEQFF.